The present entry profiles one T cell receptor beta chain with its context. The data derive from a study of blood T cell repertoires in COVID-19. Study in general: Acute and convalescent COVID-19 specimens originated in the United States, Italy and Spain. Sources were T cells, B-cell-depleted T cells, or PBMCs; the material itself was cDNA or gDNA.

Per the original methods: The assay estimated nucleated cells by amplifying reference gene primers. Data came from immunoSEQ multiplex PCR; TCRdb stores just in-frame clones and leaves some out. The V and J calls and the clone size are those of that table, but D and trimming were determined from the DNA. The table shows 110,000 to 150,000 clones, with 88% occurring only once. The CDR3 length is 15 residues. V shed 3 bases, J shed 6 bases, and the junction held 8 bases outside the gene matches. The V gene's germline CDR1 is SGDLS and CDR2 YYNGEE. The sample comprised peripheral blood. V gene TRBV9 combines with J gene TRBJ2-1, with 8 bases matching TRBD1. The TCR originated in a man over 45 with active or convalescent COVID-19. The CDR3 reads CASSGGPDRANEQFF. The CDR3 DNA is TGTGCCAGCAGCGGCGGACCGGACAGGGCCAATGAGCAGTTCTTC.